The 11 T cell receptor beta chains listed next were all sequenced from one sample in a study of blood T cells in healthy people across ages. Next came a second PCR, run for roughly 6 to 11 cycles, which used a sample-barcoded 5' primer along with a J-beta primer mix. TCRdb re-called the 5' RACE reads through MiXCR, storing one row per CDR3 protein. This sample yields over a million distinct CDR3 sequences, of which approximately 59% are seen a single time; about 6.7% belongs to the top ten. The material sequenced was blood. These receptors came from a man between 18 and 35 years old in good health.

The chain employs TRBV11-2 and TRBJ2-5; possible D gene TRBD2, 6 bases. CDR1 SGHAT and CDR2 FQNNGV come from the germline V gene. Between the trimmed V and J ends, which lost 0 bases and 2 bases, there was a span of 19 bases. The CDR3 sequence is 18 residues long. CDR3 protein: CASSLDLRSPGEQETQYF. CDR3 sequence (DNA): TGTGCCAGCAGCTTAGATCTACGGAGCCCGGGGGAACAAGAGACCCAGTACTTC.

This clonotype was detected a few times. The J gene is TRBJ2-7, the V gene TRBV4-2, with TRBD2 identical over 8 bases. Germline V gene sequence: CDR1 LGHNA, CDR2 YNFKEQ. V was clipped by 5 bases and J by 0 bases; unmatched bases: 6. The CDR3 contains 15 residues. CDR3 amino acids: CASSFSGAPSYEQYF. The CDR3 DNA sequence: TGTGCCAGCAGCTTTAGCGGGGCCCCCTCCTACGAGCAGTACTTC.

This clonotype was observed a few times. CDR3 sequence: CASTRTGGADTQYF. CDR3 coding DNA: TGTGCCAGCACCCGGACAGGGGGCGCGGATACGCAGTATTTT. The chain is built from TRBV12-3 or TRBV12-4 and TRBJ2-3, with 11 bases fitting TRBD1. The CDR3 has 14 residues. After removal of 7 bases from V and 6 bases from J, the junction contained 6 bases not matched to a gene.

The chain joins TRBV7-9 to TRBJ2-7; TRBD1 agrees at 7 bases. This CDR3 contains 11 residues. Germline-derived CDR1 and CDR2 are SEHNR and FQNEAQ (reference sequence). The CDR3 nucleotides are TGTGCTCTAGGGACAGCCTACGAGCAGTACTTC. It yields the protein CALGTAYEQYF.

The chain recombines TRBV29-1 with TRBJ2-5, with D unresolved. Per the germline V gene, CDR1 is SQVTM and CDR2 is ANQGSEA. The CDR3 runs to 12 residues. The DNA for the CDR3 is TGCAGTTGCGACCGCTTCCAAGAGACCCAGTACTTC. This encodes CSCDRFQETQYF.

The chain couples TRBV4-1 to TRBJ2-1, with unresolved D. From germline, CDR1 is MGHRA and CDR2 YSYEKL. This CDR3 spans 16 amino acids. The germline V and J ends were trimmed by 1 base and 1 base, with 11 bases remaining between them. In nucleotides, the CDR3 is TGCGCCAGCAGCCAAGGTGAAGGGCGATCCTACAATGAGCAGTTCTTC. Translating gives CASSQGEGRSYNEQFF.

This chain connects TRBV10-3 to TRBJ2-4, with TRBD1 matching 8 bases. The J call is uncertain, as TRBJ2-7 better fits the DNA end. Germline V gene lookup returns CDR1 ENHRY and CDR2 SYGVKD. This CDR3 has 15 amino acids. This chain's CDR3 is CAISAGQGPSYEQYF. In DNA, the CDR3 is TGTGCCATCAGTGCCGGACAGGGACCATCCTACGAGCAGTACTTC.

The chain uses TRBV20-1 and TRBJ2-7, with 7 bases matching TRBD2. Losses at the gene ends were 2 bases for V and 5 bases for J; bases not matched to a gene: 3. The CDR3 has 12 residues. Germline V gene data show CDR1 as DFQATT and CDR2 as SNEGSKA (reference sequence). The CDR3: CSARTTSHEQYF. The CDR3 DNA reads TGCAGTGCTAGAACGACTAGCCACGAGCAGTACTTC.

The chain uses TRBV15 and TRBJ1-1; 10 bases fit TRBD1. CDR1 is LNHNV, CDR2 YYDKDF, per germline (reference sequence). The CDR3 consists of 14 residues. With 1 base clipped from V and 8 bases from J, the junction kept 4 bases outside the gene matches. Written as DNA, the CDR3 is TGTGCCACCAGCAGAGGAGAGGGACAGGGGGAAGCTTTCTTT. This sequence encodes CATSRGEGQGEAFF.

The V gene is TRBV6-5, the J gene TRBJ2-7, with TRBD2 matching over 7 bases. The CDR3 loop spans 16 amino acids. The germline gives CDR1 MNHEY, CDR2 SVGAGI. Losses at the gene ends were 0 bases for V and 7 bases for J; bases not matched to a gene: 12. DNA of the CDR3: TGTGCCAGCAGTTACTCCCCTGGGGGGGTTTTGGGGGAGCAGTACTTC. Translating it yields CASSYSPGGVLGEQYF.

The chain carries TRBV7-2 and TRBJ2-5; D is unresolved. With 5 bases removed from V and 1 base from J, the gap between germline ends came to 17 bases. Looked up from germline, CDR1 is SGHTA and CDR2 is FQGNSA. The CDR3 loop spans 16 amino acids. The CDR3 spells CASSQSWVPPQETQYF. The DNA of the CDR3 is TGTGCCAGCAGCCAGAGCTGGGTGCCTCCCCAAGAGACCCAGTACTTC.